This TCR beta chain was profiled in a study of T cells after yellow fever vaccination. Study-wide results and limits: Most clones from primary vaccination resurfaced after the booster (about 95% CD4, around 90% CD8). Though it reached lower strength, the secondary response hit its peak faster, day 5 versus 15. Clonotype sharing between CD4 and CD8 compartments was small.

Per germline, CDR1 SEHNR and CDR2 FQNEAQ (reference sequence). The V gene lost 5 bases and the J gene lost 7 bases, with 11 bases spanning the gap. The CDR3 is 12 amino acids. They built TCR cDNA with 5'RACE template switching, a step that put in a universal primer site and UMIs. TCRdb itself ran the 5' RACE reads through MiXCR, one entry per CDR3 protein. This table holds fewer than 90,000 distinct CDR3 sequences, 7.1% found once. The table lists this clonotype with a few counts. Its cognate antigen is unknown. The specimen comprised CD8+ T cells sorted from PBMCs, sampled 5 days after the first yellow fever vaccination. The sequence derives from a man aged 18 to 35 who received the YFV17D yellow fever vaccine. The V gene is TRBV7-9, the J gene TRBJ1-2; D is unresolved. The CDR3 protein is CASSADMGGYTF. The CDR3 DNA reads TGTGCCAGCAGCGCCGACATGGGTGGCTACACCTTC.